This T cell receptor beta chain originates from a study of identical twins. Overall study results and limits: Insertions were reduced in abundant cord blood beta clonotypes but not in memory repertoires. Researchers caution that invariant MAIT and iNKT cells could partly confound zero-insertion analyses.

cDNA carried unique molecular identifiers, and a universal primer site was added by template switching. TCRdb reprocessed the 5' RACE reads via MiXCR and lists one record per CDR3 protein. Of fewer than 500,000 distinct CDR3 sequences listed, roughly a quarter were seen once; the top ten hold about 2.7%. Germline V gives CDR1 LNHDA, CDR2 SQIVND (reference sequence). Deletions cut 3 bases from V and 7 bases from J, with 7 bases between. This CDR3 contains 13 residues. Remarks on this clonotype: Its antigen remains unknown.

These sequences were also reported in another study, on T cells expressing NK-cell markers.

The receptor was isolated from a woman under 30 in good health. The material sequenced was CD4+ T cells sorted from blood. The chain couples TRBV19 to TRBJ1-6; D is ambiguous. DNA for the CDR3: TGTGCCAGTAGTATCGCGGAAAATTCACCCCTCCACTTT. Protein: CASSIAENSPLHF.